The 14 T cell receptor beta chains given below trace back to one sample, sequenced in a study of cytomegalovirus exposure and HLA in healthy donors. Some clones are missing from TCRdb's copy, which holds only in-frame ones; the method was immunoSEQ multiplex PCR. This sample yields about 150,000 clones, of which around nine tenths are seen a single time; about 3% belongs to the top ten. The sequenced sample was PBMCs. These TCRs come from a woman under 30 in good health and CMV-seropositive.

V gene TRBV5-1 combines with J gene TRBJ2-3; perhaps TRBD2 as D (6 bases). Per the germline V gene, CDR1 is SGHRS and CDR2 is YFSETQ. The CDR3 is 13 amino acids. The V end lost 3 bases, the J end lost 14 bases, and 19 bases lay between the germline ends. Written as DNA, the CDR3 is TGCGCCAGCAGCTCAACGGGGACTCCCGTCCGGTATTTT. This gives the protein CASSSTGTPVRYF.

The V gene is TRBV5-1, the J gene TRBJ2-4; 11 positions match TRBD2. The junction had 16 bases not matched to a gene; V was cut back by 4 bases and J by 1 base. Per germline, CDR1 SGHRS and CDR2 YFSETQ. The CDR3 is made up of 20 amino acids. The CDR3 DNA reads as TGCGCCAGCAGCCGGGTTTATGAGACTAGCGGGAAGTATGCCAAAAACATTCAGTACTTC. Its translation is CASSRVYETSGKYAKNIQYF.

The CDR3 protein is CAWSSYSNQPQHF. The CDR3 coding sequence is TGTGCCTGGAGTTCCTATAGCAATCAGCCCCAGCATTTT. This chain uses TRBV30 with TRBJ1-5; D gene unclear. This CDR3 is built from 13 residues. Trimming removed 2 bases from V and 0 bases from J, with 5 bases in between. Germline-derived CDR1 and CDR2 are GTSNPN and SVGIG (reference sequence).

The CDR3 reads CASSQIPSGGSTDTQYF. The CDR3 bases are TGTGCCAGCAGCCAAATCCCTAGCGGGGGAAGCACAGATACGCAGTATTTT. The chain joins TRBV9 to TRBJ2-3; 10 nucleotides line up with TRBD2. CDR3 size: 17 residues. The ends lost 4 bases at V and 0 bases at J; junction bases unmatched: 8. Germline CDR1 and CDR2: SGDLS and YYNGEE.

The CDR3 spells CASKTGQESYGYTF. The CDR3 bases are TGTGCCAGCAAAACGGGACAGGAGAGCTATGGCTACACCTTC. This chain connects TRBV18 to TRBJ1-2; the match to TRBD1 covers 8 bases. This CDR3 has 14 residues. Looked up from germline, CDR1 is KGHSH and CDR2 is LQKENI. V was clipped by 8 bases and J by 4 bases; unmatched bases: 9. Variable domain in full (rest from reference TRBV18 and TRBJ1-2): NAGVMQNPRHLVRRRGQEARLRCSPMKGHSHVYWYRQLPEEGLKFMVYLQKENIIDESGMPKERFSAEFPKEGPSILRIQQVVRGDSAAYFCASKTGQESYGYTFGSGTRLTVV.

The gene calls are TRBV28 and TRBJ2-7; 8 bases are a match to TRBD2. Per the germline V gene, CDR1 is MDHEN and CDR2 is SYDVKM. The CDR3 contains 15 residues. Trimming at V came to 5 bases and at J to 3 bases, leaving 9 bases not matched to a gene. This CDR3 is CASSPRGLGIYEQYF. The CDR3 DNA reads TGTGCCAGCAGTCCGAGGGGACTAGGGATCTACGAGCAGTACTTC.

The CDR3 sequence is CASSLQGFMNTEAFF. In nucleotides, the CDR3 is TGCGCCAGCAGCTTGCAGGGCTTCATGAACACTGAAGCTTTCTTT. V and J are TRBV5-1 and TRBJ1-1, with a tentative D call TRBD1 (5 bases). Trimming left V 1 base short and J 0 bases short, with 10 bases between. The CDR3 loop spans 15 amino acids. Germline values: CDR1 SGHRS, CDR2 YFSETQ.

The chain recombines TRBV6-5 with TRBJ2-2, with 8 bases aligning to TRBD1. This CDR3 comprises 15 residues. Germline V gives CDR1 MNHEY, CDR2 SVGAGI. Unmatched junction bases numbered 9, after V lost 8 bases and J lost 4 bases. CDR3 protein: CASRREDRVTGELFF. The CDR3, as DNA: TGTGCCAGCCGCCGCGAGGACAGGGTCACCGGGGAGCTGTTTTTT.

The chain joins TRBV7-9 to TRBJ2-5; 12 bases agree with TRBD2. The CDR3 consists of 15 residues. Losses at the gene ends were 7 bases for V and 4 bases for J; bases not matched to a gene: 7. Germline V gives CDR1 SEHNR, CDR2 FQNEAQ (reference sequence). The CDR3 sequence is CASTRLAGAGETQYF. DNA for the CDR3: TGTGCCAGCACCCGACTAGCGGGAGCAGGAGAGACCCAGTACTTC.

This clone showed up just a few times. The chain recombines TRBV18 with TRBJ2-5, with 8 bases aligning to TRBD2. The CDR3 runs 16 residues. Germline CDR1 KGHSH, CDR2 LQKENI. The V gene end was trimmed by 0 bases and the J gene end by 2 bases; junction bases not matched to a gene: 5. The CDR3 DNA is TGTGCCAGCTCACCACCGAACGGGAGGGCACAAGAGACCCAGTACTTC. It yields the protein CASSPPNGRAQETQYF. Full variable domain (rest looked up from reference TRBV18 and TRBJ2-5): NAGVMQNPRHLVRRRGQEARLRCSPMKGHSHVYWYRQLPEEGLKFMVYLQKENIIDESGMPKERFSAEFPKEGPSILRIQQVVRGDSAAYFCASSPPNGRAQETQYFGPGTRLLVL.

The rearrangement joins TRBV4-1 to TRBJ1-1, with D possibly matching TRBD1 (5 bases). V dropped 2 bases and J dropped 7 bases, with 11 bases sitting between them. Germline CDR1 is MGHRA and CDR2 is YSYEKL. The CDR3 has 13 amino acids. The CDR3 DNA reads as TGCGCCAGCAGCCAACAGGGAGGTGGTGAAGCTTTCTTT. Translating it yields CASSQQGGGEAFF.

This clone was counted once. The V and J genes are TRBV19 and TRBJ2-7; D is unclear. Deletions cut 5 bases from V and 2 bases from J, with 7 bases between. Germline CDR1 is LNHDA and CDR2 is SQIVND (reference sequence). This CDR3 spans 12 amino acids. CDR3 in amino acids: CASSLPPYEQYF. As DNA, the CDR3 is TGTGCCAGTAGTCTCCCTCCCTACGAGCAGTACTTC.

In DNA, the CDR3 is TGTGCCAGCAGTGAACCGTCAGGGGGTAACTATGGCTACACCTTC. Residues: CASSEPSGGNYGYTF. V is TRBV25-1 and J is TRBJ1-2; 7 bases match TRBD1. Germline V gives CDR1 MGHDK, CDR2 SYGVNS. There are 15 residues in the CDR3. V lost 2 bases to trimming and J lost 1 base; unmatched junction nucleotides: 4.

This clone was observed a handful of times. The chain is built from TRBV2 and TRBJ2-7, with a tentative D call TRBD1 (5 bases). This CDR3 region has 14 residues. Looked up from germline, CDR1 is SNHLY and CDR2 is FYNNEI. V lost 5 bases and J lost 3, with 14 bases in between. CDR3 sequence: CASSPDSSDYEQYF. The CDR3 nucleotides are TGTGCCAGCAGTCCAGACAGCTCAGACTACGAGCAGTACTTC.